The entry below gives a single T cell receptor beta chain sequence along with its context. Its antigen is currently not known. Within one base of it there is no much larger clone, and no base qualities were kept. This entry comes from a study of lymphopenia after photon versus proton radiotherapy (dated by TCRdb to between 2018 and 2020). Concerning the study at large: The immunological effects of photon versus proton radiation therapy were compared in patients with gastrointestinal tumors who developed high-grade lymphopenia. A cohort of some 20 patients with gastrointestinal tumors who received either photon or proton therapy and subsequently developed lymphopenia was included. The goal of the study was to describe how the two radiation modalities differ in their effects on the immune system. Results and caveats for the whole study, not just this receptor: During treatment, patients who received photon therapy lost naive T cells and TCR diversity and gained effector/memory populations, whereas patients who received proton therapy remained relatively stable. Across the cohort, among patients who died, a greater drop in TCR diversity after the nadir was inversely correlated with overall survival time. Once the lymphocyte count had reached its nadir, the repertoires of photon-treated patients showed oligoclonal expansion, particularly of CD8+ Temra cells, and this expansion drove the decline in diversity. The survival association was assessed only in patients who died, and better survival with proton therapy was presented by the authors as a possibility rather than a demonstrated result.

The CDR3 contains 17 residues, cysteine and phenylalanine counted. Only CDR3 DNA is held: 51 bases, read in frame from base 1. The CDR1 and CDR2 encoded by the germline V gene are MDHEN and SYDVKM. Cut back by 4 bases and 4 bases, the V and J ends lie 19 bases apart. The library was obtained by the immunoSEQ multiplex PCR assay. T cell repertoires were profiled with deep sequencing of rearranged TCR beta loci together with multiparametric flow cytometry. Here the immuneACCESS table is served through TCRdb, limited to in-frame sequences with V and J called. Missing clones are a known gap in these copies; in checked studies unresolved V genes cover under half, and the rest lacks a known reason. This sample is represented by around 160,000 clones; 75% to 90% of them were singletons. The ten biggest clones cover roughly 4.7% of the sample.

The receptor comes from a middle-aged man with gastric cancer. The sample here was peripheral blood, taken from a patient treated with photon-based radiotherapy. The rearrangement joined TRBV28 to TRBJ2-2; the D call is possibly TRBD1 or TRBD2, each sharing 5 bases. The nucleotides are TGTGCCAGCAGTTCGGCCCGGGGCTCCAGCGGCACCGGGGAGCTGTTTTTT. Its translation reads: CASSSARGSSGTGELFF.